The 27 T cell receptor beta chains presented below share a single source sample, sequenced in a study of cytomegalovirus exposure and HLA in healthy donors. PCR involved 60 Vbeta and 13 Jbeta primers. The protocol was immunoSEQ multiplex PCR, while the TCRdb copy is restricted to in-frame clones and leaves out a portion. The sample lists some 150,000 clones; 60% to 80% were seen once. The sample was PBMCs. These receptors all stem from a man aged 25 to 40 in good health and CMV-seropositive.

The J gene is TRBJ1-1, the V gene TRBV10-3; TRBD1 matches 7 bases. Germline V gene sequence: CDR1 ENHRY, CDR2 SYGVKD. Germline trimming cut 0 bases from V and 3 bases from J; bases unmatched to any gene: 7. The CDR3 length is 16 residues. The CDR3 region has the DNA TGTGCCATCAGTGAGTCGCCCGGGACAGTATACACTGAAGCTTTCTTT. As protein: CAISESPGTVYTEAFF.

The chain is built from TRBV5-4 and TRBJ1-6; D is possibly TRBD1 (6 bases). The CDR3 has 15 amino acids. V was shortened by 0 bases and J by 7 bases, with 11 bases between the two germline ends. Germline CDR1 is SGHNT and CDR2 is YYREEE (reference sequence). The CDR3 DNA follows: TGTGCCAGCAGCTTGGCGGACAGCGAGAATTCACCCCTCCACTTT. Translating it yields CASSLADSENSPLHF.

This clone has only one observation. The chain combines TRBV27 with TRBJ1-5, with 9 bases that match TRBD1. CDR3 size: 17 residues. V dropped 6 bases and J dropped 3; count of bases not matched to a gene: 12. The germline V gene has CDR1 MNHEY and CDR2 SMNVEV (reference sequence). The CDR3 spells CASRPTYRGRVNQPQHF. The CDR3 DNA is TGTGCCAGCAGGCCAACCTACAGGGGGCGAGTCAATCAGCCCCAGCATTTT.

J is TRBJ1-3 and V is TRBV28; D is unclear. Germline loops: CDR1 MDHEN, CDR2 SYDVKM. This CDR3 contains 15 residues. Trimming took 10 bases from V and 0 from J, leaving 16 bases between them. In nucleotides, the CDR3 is TGTGCCACCATCTCCTGGGCAGTCTCTGGAAACACCATATATTTT. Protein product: CATISWAVSGNTIYF.

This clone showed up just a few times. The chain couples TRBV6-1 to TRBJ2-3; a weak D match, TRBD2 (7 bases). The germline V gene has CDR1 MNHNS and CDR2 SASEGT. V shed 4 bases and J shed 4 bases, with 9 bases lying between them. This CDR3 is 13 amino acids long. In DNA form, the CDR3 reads TGTGCCAGCAGTGGCGGGGGCCCAGATACGCAGTATTTT. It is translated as CASSGGGPDTQYF.

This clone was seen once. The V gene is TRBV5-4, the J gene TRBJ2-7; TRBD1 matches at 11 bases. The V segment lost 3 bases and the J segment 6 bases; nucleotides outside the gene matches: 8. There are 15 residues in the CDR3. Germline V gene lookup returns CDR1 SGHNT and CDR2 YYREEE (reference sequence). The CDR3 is CASSSPGTGGSEQYF. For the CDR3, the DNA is TGTGCCAGCAGCTCTCCGGGGACAGGGGGAAGCGAGCAGTACTTC.

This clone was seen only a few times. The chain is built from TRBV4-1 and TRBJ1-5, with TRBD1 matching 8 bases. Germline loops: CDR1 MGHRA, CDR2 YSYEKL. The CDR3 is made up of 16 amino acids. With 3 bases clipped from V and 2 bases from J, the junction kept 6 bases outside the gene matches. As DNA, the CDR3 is TGCGCCAGCAGCCACCCTCAGGGGGCAGGCAATCAGCCCCAGCATTTT. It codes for CASSHPQGAGNQPQHF.

In nucleotides, the CDR3 is TGTGCCAGCAGCTTGTTGCGGGGGTACGAGCAGTACTTC. Translating gives CASSLLRGYEQYF. V and J are TRBV5-6 and TRBJ2-7; 7 positions agree with TRBD2. V was pared by 1 base and J by 4 bases, with 2 bases of the junction left unmatched. Germline lookup yields CDR1 SGHDT and CDR2 YYEEEE. The length of the CDR3 is 13 residues.

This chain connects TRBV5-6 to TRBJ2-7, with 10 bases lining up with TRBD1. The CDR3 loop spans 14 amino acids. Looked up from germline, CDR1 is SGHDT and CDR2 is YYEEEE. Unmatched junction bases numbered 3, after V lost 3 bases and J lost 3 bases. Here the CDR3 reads CASSSTGGVYEQYF. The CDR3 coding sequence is TGTGCCAGCAGCTCGACAGGGGGCGTCTACGAGCAGTACTTC.

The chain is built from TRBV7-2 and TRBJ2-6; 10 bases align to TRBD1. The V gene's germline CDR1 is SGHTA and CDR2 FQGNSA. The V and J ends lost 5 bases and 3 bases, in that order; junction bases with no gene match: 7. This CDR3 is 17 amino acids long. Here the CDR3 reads CASSRTGGIFGANVLTF. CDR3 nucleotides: TGTGCCAGCAGCAGGACAGGGGGAATCTTTGGGGCCAACGTCCTGACTTTC.

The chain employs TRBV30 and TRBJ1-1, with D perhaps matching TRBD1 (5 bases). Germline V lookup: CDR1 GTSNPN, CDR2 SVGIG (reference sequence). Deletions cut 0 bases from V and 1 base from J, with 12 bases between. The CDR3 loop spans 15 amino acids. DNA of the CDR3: TGTGCCTGGAGTGTGGGTTTCGACAGGAACACTGAAGCTTTCTTT. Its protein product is CAWSVGFDRNTEAFF.

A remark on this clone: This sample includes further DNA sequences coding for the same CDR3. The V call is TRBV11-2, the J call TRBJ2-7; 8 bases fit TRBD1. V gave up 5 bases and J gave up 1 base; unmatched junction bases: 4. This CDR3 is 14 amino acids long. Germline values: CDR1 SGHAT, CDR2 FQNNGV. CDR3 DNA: TGTGCCAGCAGCCCTAGGACAGGGTCCTACGAGCAGTACTTC. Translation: CASSPRTGSYEQYF.

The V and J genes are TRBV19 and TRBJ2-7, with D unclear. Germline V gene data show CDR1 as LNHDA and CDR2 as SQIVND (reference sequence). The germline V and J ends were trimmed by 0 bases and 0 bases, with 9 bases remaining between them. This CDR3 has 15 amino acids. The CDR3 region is CASSIEGESSYEQYF. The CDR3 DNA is TGTGCCAGTAGTATAGAAGGAGAGAGCTCCTACGAGCAGTACTTC.

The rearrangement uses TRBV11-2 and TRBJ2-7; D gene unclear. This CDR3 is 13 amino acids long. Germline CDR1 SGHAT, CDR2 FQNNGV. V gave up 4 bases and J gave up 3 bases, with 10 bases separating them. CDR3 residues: CASSSSRLYEQYF. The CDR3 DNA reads TGTGCCAGCAGCTCCAGTCGTCTCTACGAGCAGTACTTC. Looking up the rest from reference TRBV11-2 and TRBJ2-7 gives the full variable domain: EAGVAQSPRYKIIEKRQSVAFWCNPISGHATLYWYQQILGQGPKLLIQFQNNGVVDDSQLPKDRFSAERLKGVDSTLKIQPAKLEDSAVYLCASSSSRLYEQYFGPGTRLTVT.

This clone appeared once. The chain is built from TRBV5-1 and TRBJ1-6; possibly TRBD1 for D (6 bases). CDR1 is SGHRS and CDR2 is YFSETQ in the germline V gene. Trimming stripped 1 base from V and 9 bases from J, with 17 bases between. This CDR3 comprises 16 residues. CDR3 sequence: CASSLIQGRFGSPLHF. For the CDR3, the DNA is TGCGCCAGCAGCTTGATCCAGGGGCGTTTTGGTTCACCCCTCCACTTT.

CDR3 amino acids: CASSEAHRTGLYEQYF. DNA for the CDR3: TGTGCCAGCAGTGAAGCCCACCGGACAGGATTATACGAGCAGTACTTC. The chain carries TRBV2 and TRBJ2-7; 7 bases map to TRBD1. This CDR3 comprises 16 residues. The germline V gene has CDR1 SNHLY and CDR2 FYNNEI. V shed 0 bases and J 4 bases; nucleotides not matched to a gene: 9.

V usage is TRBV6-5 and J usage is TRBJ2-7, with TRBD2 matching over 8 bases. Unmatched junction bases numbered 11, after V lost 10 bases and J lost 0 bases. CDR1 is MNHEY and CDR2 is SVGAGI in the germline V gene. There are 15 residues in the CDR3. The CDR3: CATRVTGGHSYEQYF. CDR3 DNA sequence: TGTGCCACCAGGGTGACGGGGGGGCACTCCTACGAGCAGTACTTC.

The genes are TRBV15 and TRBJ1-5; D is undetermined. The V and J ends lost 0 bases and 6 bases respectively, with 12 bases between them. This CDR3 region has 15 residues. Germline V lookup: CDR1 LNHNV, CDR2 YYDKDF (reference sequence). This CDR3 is CATSRDRGVGQPQHF. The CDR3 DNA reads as TGTGCCACCAGCAGAGATCGCGGGGTGGGTCAGCCCCAGCATTTT.

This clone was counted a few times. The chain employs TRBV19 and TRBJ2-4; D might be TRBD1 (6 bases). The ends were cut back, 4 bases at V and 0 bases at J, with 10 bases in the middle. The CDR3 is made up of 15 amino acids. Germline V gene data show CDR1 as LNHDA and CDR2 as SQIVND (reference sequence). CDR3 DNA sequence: TGTGCCAGTAGTAAGAGACAGGTAGCCAAAAACATTCAGTACTTC. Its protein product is CASSKRQVAKNIQYF. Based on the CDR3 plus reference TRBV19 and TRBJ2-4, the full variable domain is DGGITQSPKYLFRKEGQNVTLSCEQNLNHDAMYWYRQDPGQGLRLIYYSQIVNDFQKGDIAEGYSVSREKKESFPLTVTSAQKNPTAFYLCASSKRQVAKNIQYFGAGTRLSVL.

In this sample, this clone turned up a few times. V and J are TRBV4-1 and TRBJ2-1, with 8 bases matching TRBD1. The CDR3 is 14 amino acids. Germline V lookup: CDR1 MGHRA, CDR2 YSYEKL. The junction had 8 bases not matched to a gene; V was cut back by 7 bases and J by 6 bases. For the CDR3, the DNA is TGCGCCAGCAAGGACAGGGTGCGTGGCAATGAGCAGTTCTTC. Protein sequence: CASKDRVRGNEQFF.

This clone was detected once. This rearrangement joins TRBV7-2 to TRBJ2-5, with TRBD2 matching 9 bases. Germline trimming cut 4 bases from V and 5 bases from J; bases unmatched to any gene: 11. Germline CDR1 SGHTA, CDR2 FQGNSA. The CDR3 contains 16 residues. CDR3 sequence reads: CASSSPFSGGGETQYF. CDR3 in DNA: TGTGCCAGCAGCTCTCCCTTTAGCGGGGGCGGTGAGACCCAGTACTTC.

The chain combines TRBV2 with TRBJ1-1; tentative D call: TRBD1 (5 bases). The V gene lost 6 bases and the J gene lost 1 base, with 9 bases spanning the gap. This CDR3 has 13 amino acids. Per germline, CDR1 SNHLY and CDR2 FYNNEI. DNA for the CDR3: TGTGCCAGCAGGGATACAGGGAACACTGAAGCTTTCTTT. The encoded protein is CASRDTGNTEAFF.

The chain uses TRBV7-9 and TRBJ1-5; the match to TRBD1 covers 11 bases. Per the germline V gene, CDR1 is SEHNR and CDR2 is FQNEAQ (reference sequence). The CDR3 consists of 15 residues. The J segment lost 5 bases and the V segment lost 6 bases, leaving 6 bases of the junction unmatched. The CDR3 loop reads CASSRTGGEDQPQHF. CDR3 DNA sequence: TGTGCCAGCAGTCGGACAGGGGGCGAGGATCAGCCCCAGCATTTT.

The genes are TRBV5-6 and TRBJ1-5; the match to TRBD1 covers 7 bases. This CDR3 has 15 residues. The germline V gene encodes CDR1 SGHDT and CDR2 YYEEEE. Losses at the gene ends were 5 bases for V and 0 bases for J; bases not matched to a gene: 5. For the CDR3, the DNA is TGTGCCAGCAGTAACAGGGGATATAGCAATCAGCCCCAGCATTTT. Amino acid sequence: CASSNRGYSNQPQHF.

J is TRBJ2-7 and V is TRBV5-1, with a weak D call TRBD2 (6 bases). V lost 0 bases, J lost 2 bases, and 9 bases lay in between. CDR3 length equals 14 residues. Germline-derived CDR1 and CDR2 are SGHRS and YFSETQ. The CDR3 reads CASSLGPGAYEQYF. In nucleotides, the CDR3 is TGCGCCAGCAGCTTGGGGCCGGGGGCCTACGAGCAGTACTTC.

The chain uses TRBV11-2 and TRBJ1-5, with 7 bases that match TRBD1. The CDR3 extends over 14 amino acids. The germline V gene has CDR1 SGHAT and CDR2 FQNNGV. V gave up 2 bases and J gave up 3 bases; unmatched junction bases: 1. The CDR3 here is CASSLTGDNQPQHF. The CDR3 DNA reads TGTGCCAGCAGCTTAACAGGGGACAATCAGCCCCAGCATTTT.

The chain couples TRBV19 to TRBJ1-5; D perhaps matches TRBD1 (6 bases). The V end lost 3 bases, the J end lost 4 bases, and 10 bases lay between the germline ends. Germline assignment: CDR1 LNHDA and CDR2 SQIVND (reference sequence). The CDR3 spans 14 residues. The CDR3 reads CASSIRDTNQPQHF. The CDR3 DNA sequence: TGTGCCAGTAGTATTCGGGACACTAATCAGCCCCAGCATTTT.